Each of the 22 T cell receptor beta chains below was sequenced from the same sample in a study of cytotoxic CD8 clonotypes in ibrutinib-treated CLL. This table comes from immunoSEQ multiplex PCR, and its TCRdb copy is limited to in-frame clones, with some not included. The sample has more than 150,000 clones; 72% are singletons. This specimen consisted of PBMCs, obtained after 24 months of ibrutinib treatment. Receptors originate from a human donor with chronic lymphocytic leukemia.

The gene calls are TRBV11-2 and TRBJ2-4; a possible D gene is TRBD2 (6 bases). The length of the CDR3 is 16 residues. Trimming left V 0 bases short and J 4 bases short, with 13 bases between. CDR1 is SGHAT, CDR2 FQNNGV, per germline. CDR3 sequence: CASSLDYLAMKNIQYF. Written as DNA, the CDR3 is TGTGCCAGCAGCTTAGATTATCTAGCGATGAAAAACATTCAGTACTTC.

The chain is built from TRBV15 and TRBJ2-5; tentatively, D is TRBD2 (5 bases). V was clipped by 0 bases and J by 4 bases, with 15 bases between them. The CDR3 is made up of 16 amino acids. CDR1 and CDR2 (germline): LNHNV, YYDKDF (reference sequence). The CDR3 bases are TGTGCCACCAGCAGAGATCAGTTCGGGGTCGGAGAGACCCAGTACTTC. Its protein is CATSRDQFGVGETQYF.

The rearrangement joins TRBV15 to TRBJ2-5; D gene ambiguous. Trimming shortened V by 0 bases and J by 2 bases, and 10 bases separated the two germline ends. CDR3 length: 15 amino acids. CDR1 and CDR2 (germline): LNHNV, YYDKDF (reference sequence). CDR3 in DNA: TGTGCCACCAGCAGAGAGTTAGAACAGCAAGAGACCCAGTACTTC. Its translation: CATSRELEQQETQYF.

The J gene is TRBJ2-3, the V gene TRBV6-1, with no clear D. There are 10 residues in the CDR3. V was trimmed by 7 bases and J by 8 bases, leaving 7 bases between them. The germline V gene encodes CDR1 MNHNS and CDR2 SASEGT. The CDR3 loop is CASMIGTQYF. DNA for the CDR3: TGTGCCAGCATGATTGGTACGCAGTATTTT.

The chain recombines TRBV5-1 with TRBJ2-1; 10 bases agree with TRBD2. CDR1 is SGHRS, CDR2 YFSETQ, per germline. Trimming at V came to 0 bases and at J to 7 bases, leaving 7 bases not matched to a gene. The CDR3 has 16 residues. CDR3 bases: TGCGCCAGCAGCTTGGCGATAGCGGGAGGTTGGAATGAGCAGTTCTTC. Translating gives CASSLAIAGGWNEQFF.

The genes are TRBV7-9 and TRBJ1-3, with D uncertain. The CDR3 has 13 residues. Looked up from germline, CDR1 is SEHNR and CDR2 is FQNEAQ (reference sequence). Trimming removed 10 bases from V and 0 bases from J, with 10 bases in between. CDR3 coding DNA: TGTGCCATCAGATTGCCCTCTGGAAACACCATATATTTT. Translating gives CAIRLPSGNTIYF.

The chain combines TRBV7-6 with TRBJ1-2, with no clear D. The CDR3 is 11 amino acids. Per the germline V gene, CDR1 is SGHVS and CDR2 is FNYEAQ. V gave up 2 bases and J gave up 6 bases, with 4 bases separating them. CDR3 in DNA: TGTGCCAGCAGCTTAAGGGATGGCTACACCTTC. This sequence encodes CASSLRDGYTF.

The chain couples TRBV6-6 to TRBJ1-1, with D possibly being TRBD1 (5 bases). The ends were cut back, 7 bases at V and 11 bases at J, with 14 bases in the middle. Germline V gene data show CDR1 as MNHNY and CDR2 as SVGAGI (reference sequence). This CDR3 spans 11 amino acids. The CDR3 bases are TGTGCCAGCACTTCCGGGACCGGGGCTTTCTTT. It codes for CASTSGTGAFF.

The rearrangement joins TRBV19 to TRBJ2-1, with D unresolved. The CDR3 is 12 residues long. Looked up from germline, CDR1 is LNHDA and CDR2 is SQIVND (reference sequence). V lost 3 bases, J lost 7 bases, and 7 bases lay in between. CDR3 nucleotide sequence: TGTGCCAGTAGTATTCAGATGAATGAGCAGTTCTTC. It yields the protein CASSIQMNEQFF.

The J gene is TRBJ1-2, the V gene TRBV27, with 7 bases fitting TRBD1. J lost 3 bases, V lost 6 bases, and 10 bases had no gene match. Germline V CDR1 and CDR2: MNHEY, SMNVEV (reference sequence). This CDR3 is built from 15 residues. CDR3 protein: CASSLQGSPDYGYTF. The DNA for the CDR3 is TGTGCCAGCAGCTTACAGGGGAGCCCTGACTATGGCTACACCTTC.

The chain combines TRBV29-1 with TRBJ1-1, with 9 nucleotides matching TRBD1. Germline V gene data show CDR1 as SQVTM and CDR2 as ANQGSEA. CDR3 length: 18 residues. The junction had 11 bases not matched to a gene; V was cut back by 0 bases and J by 0 bases. The CDR3 reads CSVEEGGTGWFLNTEAFF. CDR3 coding DNA: TGCAGCGTTGAAGAGGGCGGGACAGGGTGGTTTCTGAACACTGAAGCTTTCTTT.

The chain combines TRBV6-5 with TRBJ2-1, with TRBD2 identical over 12 bases. CDR1 and CDR2 from the germline V gene are MNHEY and SVGAGI. The CDR3 sequence is 15 residues long. After removal of 2 bases from V and 5 bases from J, the junction contained 1 base not matched to a gene. CDR3 residues: CASSYPSGRDNEQFF. Written as DNA, the CDR3 is TGTGCCAGCAGTTACCCTAGCGGGAGGGACAATGAGCAGTTCTTC.

This chain connects TRBV7-8 to TRBJ1-3; 9 bases align to TRBD1. The length of the CDR3 is 18 residues. Trimming cost V 1 base and J 2 bases; bases outside gene matches: 9. In germline, CDR1 is SGHVS, CDR2 FQNEAQ. The CDR3 DNA reads as TGTGCCAGCAGCTTAGGTTACAGGGGGCCTCCGGCTGGAAACACCATATATTTT. Its translation: CASSLGYRGPPAGNTIYF.

The gene calls are TRBV10-1 and TRBJ2-2; TRBD2 aligns across 7 bases. This CDR3 is built from 15 residues. Germline values: CDR1 WNHNN, CDR2 SYGVQD (reference sequence). With V trimmed by 3 bases and J by 4 bases, 5 bases remained unmatched. This CDR3 is CASSDSGSGTGELFF. As DNA, the CDR3 is TGCGCCAGCAGTGATAGCGGGTCTGGCACCGGGGAGCTGTTTTTT.

The V call is TRBV5-6, the J call TRBJ2-1; D perhaps matches TRBD2 (6 bases). V shed 4 bases and J shed 3 bases, with 17 bases lying between them. The CDR3 loop spans 16 amino acids. CDR1 and CDR2 from the germline V gene are SGHDT and YYEEEE. In DNA, the CDR3 is TGTGCCAGCAGCACTCAACCCGGGAGCAACTACAATGAGCAGTTCTTC. Amino acids: CASSTQPGSNYNEQFF.

CDR3 sequence reads: CASSFWGQGTEAFF. The DNA of the CDR3 is TGCGCCAGCAGCTTCTGGGGGCAAGGGACTGAAGCTTTCTTT. This chain connects TRBV5-1 to TRBJ1-1; weak D call: TRBD1 (6 bases). CDR3 length: 14 residues. Germline V gene lookup returns CDR1 SGHRS and CDR2 YFSETQ. Trimming cost V 2 bases and J 5 bases, with 13 bases left between them.

The J gene is TRBJ1-1, the V gene TRBV27; D uncertain. Per germline, CDR1 MNHEY and CDR2 SMNVEV (reference sequence). This CDR3 is built from 15 residues. V was shortened by 4 bases and J by 0 bases, with 12 bases between the two germline ends. This chain's CDR3 is CASSWGAQMNTEAFF. In DNA form, the CDR3 reads TGTGCCAGCAGTTGGGGTGCGCAAATGAACACTGAAGCTTTCTTT.

The chain uses TRBV10-3 and TRBJ1-2; 7 bases are shared with TRBD1. The ends lost 7 bases at V and 1 base at J; junction bases unmatched: 9. Germline V gene lookup returns CDR1 ENHRY and CDR2 SYGVKD. The CDR3 is made up of 15 amino acids. CDR3 in DNA: TGTGCCATCACCAAACAGGGGCTTTATAACTATGGCTACACCTTC. It yields the protein CAITKQGLYNYGYTF.

This rearrangement joins TRBV2 to TRBJ1-5; D is unresolved. The germline V gene has CDR1 SNHLY and CDR2 FYNNEI. V was shortened by 5 bases and J by 4 bases, with 12 bases between the two germline ends. There are 14 residues in the CDR3. The CDR3 nucleotides are TGTGCCAGCAGTTATGACTCCAGGAATCAGCCCCAGCATTTT. Translated: CASSYDSRNQPQHF. The full variable domain, with the rest looked up from reference TRBV2 and TRBJ1-5, is EPEVTQTPSHQVTQMGQEVILRCVPISNHLYFYWYRQILGQKVEFLVSFYNNEISEKSEIFDDQFSVERPDGSNFTLKIRSTKLEDSAMYFCASSYDSRNQPQHFGDGTRLSIL.

As DNA, the CDR3 is TGTGCCAGCAGCGTAGAGGAAGGGAACACTGAAGCTTTCTTT. It encodes CASSVEEGNTEAFF. The genes are TRBV9 and TRBJ1-1; D uncertain. V dropped 0 bases and J dropped 1 base, with 7 bases sitting between them. Germline V lookup: CDR1 SGDLS, CDR2 YYNGEE. CDR3 length: 14 amino acids.

This chain joins TRBV5-1 and TRBJ2-2, with TRBD2 matching 10 bases. Germline CDR1 SGHRS, CDR2 YFSETQ. This CDR3 region has 17 residues. Trimming removed 4 bases from V and 7 bases from J; junction bases left unmatched: 13. Here the CDR3 reads CASSPARTSGPLGELFF. For the CDR3, the DNA is TGCGCCAGCAGCCCAGCGCGGACTAGCGGCCCCCTCGGGGAGCTGTTTTTT.

The chain recombines TRBV30 with TRBJ2-5; D gene unclear. This CDR3 region has 13 residues. Trimming left V 2 bases short and J 4 bases short, with 11 bases between. The V gene's germline CDR1 is GTSNPN and CDR2 SVGIG (reference sequence). This CDR3 is CAWSSRRGETQYF. The CDR3 DNA reads TGTGCCTGGAGTAGCCGGCGAGGAGAGACCCAGTACTTC.